This T cell receptor (beta chain) derives from a study of blood T cell repertoires in COVID-19. The CDR3 runs to 11 residues. The germline CDR1 and CDR2 sequences are MNHEY and SMNVEV (reference sequence). V was pared by 3 bases and J by 6 bases, with 5 bases between. The method was immunoSEQ multiplex PCR; TCRdb's version includes in-frame clones alone and lacks a portion of them. This table holds around 30,000 clones, around 87% found once. This receptor was identified in a man aged 55 to 69 with acute or convalescent COVID-19. Sequenced sample: peripheral blood. The gene calls are TRBV27 and TRBJ2-5; no reliable D call. The CDR3 here is CASSFEQTQYF. The CDR3 DNA reads as TGTGCCAGCAGTTTTGAGCAGACCCAGTACTTC.